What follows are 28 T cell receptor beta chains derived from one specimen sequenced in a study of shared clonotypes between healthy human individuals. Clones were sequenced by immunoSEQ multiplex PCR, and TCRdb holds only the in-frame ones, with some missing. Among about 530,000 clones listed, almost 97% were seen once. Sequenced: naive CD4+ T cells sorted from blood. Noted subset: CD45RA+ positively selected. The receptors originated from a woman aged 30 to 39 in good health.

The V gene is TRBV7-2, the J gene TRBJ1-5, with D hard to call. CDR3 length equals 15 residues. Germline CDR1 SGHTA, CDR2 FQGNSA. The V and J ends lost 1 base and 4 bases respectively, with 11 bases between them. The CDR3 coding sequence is TGTGCCAGCAGCTTAGGGGCGGGGTATAATCAGCCCCAGCATTTT. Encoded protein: CASSLGAGYNQPQHF.

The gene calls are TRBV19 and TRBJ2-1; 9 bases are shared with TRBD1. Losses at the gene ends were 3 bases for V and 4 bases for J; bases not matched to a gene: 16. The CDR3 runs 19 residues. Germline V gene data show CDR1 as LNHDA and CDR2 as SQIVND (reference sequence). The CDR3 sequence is CASSIGTGGVQRAYNEQFF. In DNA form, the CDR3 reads TGTGCCAGTAGTATTGGCACAGGGGGCGTCCAGCGTGCTTACAATGAGCAGTTCTTC.

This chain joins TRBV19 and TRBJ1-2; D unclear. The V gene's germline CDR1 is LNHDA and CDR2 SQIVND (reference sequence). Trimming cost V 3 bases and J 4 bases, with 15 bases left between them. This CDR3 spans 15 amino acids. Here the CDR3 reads CASSMAAQKVYGYTF. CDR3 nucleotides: TGTGCCAGTAGTATGGCGGCACAGAAGGTCTATGGCTACACCTTC.

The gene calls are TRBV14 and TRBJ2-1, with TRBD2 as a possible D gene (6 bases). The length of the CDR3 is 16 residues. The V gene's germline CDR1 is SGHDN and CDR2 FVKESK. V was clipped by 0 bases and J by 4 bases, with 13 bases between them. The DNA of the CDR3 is TGTGCCAGCAGCCAAGACGTCGGGAGAGTTTACAATGAGCAGTTCTTC. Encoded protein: CASSQDVGRVYNEQFF.

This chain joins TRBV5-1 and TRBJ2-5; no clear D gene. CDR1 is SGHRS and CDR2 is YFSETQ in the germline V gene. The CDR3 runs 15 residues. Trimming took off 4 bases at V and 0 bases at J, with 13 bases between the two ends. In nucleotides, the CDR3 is TGCGCCAGCAGCGCCTCTGGGCGGTACCAAGAGACCCAGTACTTC. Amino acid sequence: CASSASGRYQETQYF.

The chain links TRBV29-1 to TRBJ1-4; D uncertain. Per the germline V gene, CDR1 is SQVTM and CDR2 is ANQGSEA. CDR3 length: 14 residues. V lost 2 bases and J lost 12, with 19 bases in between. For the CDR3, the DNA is TGCAGCGTTGAAAAGGATTCCCCCGGAGGAGAACTGTTTTTT. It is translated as CSVEKDSPGGELFF.

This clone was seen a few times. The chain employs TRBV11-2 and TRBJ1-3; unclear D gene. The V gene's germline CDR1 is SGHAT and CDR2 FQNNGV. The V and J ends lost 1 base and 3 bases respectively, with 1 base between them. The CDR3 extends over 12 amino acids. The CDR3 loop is CASSLGGNTIYF. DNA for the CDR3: TGTGCCAGCAGCTTAGGTGGAAACACCATATATTTT.

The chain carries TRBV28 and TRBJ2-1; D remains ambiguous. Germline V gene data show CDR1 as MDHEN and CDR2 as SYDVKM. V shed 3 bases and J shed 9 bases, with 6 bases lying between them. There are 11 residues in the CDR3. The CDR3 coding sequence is TGTGCCAGCAGTTTTCGAGGTGAGCAGTTCTTC. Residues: CASSFRGEQFF.

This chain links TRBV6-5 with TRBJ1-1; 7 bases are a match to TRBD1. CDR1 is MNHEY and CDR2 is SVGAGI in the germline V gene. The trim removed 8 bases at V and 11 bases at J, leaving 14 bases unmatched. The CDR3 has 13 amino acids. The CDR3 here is CASQRGQGLRAFF. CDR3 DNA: TGTGCCAGCCAGAGGGGGCAGGGACTCCGTGCTTTCTTT.

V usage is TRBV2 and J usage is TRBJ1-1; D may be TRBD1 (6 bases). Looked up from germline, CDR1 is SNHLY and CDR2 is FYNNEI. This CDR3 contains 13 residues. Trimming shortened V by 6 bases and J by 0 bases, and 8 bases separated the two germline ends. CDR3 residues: CASRGHLNTEAFF. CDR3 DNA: TGTGCCAGCAGGGGACACCTGAACACTGAAGCTTTCTTT.

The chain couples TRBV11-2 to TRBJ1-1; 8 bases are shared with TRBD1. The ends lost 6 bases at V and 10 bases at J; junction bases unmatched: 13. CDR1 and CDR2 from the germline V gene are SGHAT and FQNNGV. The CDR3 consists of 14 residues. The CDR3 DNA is TGTGCCAGCAGTCCACCGAGACAGGGGACCAGAGCTTTCTTT. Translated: CASSPPRQGTRAFF.

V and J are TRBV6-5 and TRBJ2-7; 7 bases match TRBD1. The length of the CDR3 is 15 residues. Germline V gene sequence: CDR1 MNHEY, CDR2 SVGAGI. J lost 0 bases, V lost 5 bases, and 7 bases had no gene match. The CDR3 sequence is CASSPGQAPSYEQYF. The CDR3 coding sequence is TGTGCCAGCAGTCCCGGACAGGCCCCCTCCTACGAGCAGTACTTC.

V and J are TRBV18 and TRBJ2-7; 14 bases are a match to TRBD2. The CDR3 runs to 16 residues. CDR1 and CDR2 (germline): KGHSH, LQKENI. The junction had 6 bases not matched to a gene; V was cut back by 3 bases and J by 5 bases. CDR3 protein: CASSPGTSGSTDEQYF. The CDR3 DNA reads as TGTGCCAGCTCACCCGGGACTAGCGGGAGTACGGACGAGCAGTACTTC.

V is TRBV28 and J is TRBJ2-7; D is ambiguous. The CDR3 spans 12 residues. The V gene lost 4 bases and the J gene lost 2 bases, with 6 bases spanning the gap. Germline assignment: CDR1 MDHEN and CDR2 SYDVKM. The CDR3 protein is CASSSQPYEQYF. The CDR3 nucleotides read TGTGCCAGCAGTTCCCAGCCCTACGAGCAGTACTTC.

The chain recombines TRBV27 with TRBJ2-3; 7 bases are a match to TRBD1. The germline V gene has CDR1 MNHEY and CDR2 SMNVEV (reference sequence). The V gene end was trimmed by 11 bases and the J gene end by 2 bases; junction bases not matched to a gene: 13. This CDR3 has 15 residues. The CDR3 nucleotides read TGTGCCTCCCAGGAGACCGGGACAGCCACAGATACGCAGTATTTT. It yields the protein CASQETGTATDTQYF.

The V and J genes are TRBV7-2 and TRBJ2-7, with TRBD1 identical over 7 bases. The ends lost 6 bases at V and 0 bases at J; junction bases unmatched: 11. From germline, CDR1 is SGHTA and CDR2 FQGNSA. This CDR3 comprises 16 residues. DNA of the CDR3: TGTGCCAGCAGTCGGATCCGGCCAGGGGGCTCCTACGAGCAGTACTTC. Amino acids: CASSRIRPGGSYEQYF. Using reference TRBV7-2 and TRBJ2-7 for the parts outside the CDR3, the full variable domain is GAGVSQSPSNKVTEKGKDVELRCDPISGHTALYWYRQSLGQGLEFLIYFQGNSAPDKSGLPSDRFSAERTGGSVSTLTIQRTQQEDSAVYLCASSRIRPGGSYEQYFGPGTRLTVT.

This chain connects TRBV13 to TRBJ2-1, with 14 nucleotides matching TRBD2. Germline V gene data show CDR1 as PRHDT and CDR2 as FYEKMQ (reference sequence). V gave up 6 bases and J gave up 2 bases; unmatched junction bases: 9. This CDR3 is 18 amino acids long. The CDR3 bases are TGTGCCAGCAGTAAAAGACTAGCGGGAGGGTCAACCTACAATGAGCAGTTCTTC. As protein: CASSKRLAGGSTYNEQFF.

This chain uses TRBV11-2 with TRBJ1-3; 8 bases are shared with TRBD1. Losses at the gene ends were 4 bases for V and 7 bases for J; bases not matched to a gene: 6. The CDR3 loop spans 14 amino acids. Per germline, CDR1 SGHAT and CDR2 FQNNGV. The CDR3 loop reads CASSSDRAGNTIYF. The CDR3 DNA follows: TGTGCCAGCAGCTCGGACAGGGCGGGGAACACCATATATTTT.

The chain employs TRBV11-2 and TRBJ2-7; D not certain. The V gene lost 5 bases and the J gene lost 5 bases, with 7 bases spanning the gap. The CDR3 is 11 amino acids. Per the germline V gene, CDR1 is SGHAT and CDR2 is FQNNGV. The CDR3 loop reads CASSIGNEQYF. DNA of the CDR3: TGTGCCAGCAGCATAGGTAACGAGCAGTACTTC. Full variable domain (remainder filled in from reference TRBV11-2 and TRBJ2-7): EAGVAQSPRYKIIEKRQSVAFWCNPISGHATLYWYQQILGQGPKLLIQFQNNGVVDDSQLPKDRFSAERLKGVDSTLKIQPAKLEDSAVYLCASSIGNEQYFGPGTRLTVT.

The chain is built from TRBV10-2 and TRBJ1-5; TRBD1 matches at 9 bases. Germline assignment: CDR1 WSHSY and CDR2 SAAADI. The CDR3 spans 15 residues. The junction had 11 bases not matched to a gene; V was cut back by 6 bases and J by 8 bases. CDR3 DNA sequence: TGCGCCAGCAGCCCCCCAGGGACAGGGAATAAGCCCCAGCATTTT. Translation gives CASSPPGTGNKPQHF.

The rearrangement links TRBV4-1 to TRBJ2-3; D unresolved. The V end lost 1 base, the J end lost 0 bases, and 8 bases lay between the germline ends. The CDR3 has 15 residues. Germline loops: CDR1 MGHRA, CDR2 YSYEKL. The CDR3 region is CASSQVFASTDTQYF. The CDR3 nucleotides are TGCGCCAGCAGCCAAGTGTTCGCCAGCACAGATACGCAGTATTTT.

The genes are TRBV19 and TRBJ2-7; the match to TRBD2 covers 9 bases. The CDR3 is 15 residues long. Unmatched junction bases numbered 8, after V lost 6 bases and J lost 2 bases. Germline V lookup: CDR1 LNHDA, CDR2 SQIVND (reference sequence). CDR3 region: CASSDAGTSTYEQYF. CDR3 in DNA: TGTGCCAGTAGCGACGCCGGGACTAGCACCTACGAGCAGTACTTC.

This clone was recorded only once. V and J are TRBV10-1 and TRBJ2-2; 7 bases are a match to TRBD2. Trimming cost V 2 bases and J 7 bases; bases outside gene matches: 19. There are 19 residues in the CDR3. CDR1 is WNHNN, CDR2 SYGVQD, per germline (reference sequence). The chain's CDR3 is CASSEPKKAGTKAFGELFF. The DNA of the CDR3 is TGCGCCAGCAGTGAGCCGAAGAAAGCCGGGACTAAGGCCTTCGGGGAGCTGTTTTTT.

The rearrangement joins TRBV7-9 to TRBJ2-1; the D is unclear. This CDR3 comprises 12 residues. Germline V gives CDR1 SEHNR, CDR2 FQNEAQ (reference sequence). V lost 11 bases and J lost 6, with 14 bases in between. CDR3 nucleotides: TGTGCCCCGTCCGCGAGTGGCAATGAGCAGTTCTTC. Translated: CAPSASGNEQFF.

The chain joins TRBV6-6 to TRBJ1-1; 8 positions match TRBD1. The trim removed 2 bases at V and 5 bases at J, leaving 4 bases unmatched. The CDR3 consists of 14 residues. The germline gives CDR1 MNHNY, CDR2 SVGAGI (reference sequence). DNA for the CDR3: TGTGCCAGCAGTTACAACAGGGGGGGGACTGAAGCTTTCTTT. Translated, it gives CASSYNRGGTEAFF.

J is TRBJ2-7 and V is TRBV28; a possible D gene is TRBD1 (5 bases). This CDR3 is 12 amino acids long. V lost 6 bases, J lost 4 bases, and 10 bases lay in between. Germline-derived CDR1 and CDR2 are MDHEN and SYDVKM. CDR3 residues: CASSKGVYEQYF. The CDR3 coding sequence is TGTGCCAGCAGCAAAGGGGTTTACGAGCAGTACTTC. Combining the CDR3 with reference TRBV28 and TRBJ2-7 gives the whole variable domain DVKVTQSSRYLVKRTGEKVFLECVQDMDHENMFWYRQDPGLGLRLIYFSYDVKMKEKGDIPEGYSVSREKKERFSLILESASTNQTSMYLCASSKGVYEQYFGPGTRLTVT.

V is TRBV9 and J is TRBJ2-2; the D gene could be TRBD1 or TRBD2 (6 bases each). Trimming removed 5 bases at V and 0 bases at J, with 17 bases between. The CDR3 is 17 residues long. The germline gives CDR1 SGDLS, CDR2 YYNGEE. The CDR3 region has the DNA TGTGCCAGCAGAGGGACCAGGGGCGGGACGAACACCGGGGAGCTGTTTTTT. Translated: CASRGTRGGTNTGELFF.

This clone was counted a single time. This CDR3 is CASSHRPRQGAYEQYF. The CDR3 DNA reads as TGTGCCAGCAGCCACCGCCCGAGACAGGGGGCCTACGAGCAGTACTTC. V is TRBV5-6 and J is TRBJ2-7; 9 nucleotides agree with TRBD1. CDR1 SGHDT and CDR2 YYEEEE come from the germline V gene. This CDR3 has 16 residues. V shed 4 bases and J 2 bases; nucleotides not matched to a gene: 10.